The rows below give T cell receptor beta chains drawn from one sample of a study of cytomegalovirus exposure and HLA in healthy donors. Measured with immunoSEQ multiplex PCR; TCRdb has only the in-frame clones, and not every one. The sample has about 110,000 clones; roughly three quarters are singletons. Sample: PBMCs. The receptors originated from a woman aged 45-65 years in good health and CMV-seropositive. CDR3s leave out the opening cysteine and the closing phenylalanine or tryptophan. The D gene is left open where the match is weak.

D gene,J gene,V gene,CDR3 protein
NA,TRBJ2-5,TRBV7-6,ASSRETQY
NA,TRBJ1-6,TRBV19,ASSIVDSPLH
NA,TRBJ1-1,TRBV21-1,ASTSGEGFMNTEAF
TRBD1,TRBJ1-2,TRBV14,ASSQGPGGNYGYT
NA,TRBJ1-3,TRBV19,ASSGQSSGNTIY
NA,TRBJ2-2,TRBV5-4,ASSLAGIGELF
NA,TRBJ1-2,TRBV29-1,SAAEGGSYT
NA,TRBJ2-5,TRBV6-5,ASSYSNRQETQY
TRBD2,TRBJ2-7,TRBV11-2,ASSRTSGSEYEQY
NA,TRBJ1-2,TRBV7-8,ASSSMPDTGYT
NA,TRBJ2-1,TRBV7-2,ASSQEAYNEQF
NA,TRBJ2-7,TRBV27,ASSLSARLSTVQVTLSEQY
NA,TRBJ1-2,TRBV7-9,ASSRPRGPNYGYT
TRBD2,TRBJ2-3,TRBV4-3,ASSQVSSGVRDTQY
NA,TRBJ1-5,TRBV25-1,ASSDKGARQPQH
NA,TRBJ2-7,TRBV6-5,ASSYGGHYEQY
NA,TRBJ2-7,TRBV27,ASSYRGNYEQY
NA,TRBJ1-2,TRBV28,ASSFDRNGYT
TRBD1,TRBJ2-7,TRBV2,ASRPDRGEQY
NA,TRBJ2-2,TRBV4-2,ASSQVGQPNTGELF
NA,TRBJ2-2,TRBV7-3,ASSLSLLAANTGELF
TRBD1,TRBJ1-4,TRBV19,ASLARDRVREKLF
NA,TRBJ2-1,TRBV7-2,ASSLLGPGEQF
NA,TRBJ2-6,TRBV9,ASSDPRGGGFSGANVLT
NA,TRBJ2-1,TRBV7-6,ASSPAAGTRNEQF
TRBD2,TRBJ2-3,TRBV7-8,ASSFRGLAGGQADTQY
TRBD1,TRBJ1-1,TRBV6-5,ASSHDRETEAF
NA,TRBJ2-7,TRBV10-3,AISDRITIDEQY
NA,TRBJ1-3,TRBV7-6,ASSSGGSHSGNTIY
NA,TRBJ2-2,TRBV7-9,ASRRGMNTGELF
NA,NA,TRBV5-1,ASSLNRAYEQY
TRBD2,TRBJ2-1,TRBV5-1,ASSQETSGGANEQF
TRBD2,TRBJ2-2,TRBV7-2,ASSLDLAGGSNTGELF
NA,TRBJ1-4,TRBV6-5,ASSYSSGEKLF
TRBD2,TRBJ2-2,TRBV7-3,ASSPQAGENTGELF
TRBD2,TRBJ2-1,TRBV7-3,ASSAGTSGRTEQF
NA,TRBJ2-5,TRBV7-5,ARTAGAELFGETQY
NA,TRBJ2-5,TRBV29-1,SVGGAWLQETQY
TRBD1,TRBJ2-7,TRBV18,ASSRTGYEQY
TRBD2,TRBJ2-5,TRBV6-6,ASRVTSGGETQY
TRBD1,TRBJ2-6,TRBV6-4,ASSIDRAGANVLT
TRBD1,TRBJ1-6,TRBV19,ASSKGTGANSPLH
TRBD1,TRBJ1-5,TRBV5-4,ASSLDRGQPQH